The T cell receptor (beta chain) under discussion was sequenced for a study of blood T cell repertoires in COVID-19. Germline V lookup: CDR1 SGHAT, CDR2 FQNNGV. The CDR3 totals 13 residues. V dropped 9 bases and J dropped 0; count of bases not matched to a gene: 4. Here immunoSEQ multiplex PCR was the method, and the copy in TCRdb shows in-frame clones only, minus some. The repertoire holds tens of thousands of clones, just over 90% seen once, with around 2.2% in the top ten. This TCR derives from a middle-aged man with active COVID-19. The chain recombines TRBV11-2 with TRBJ1-1; 7 bases map to TRBD1. Sequencing was done on a sample of peripheral blood. The CDR3, as DNA: TGTGCCAGTAGACAGGGATTGAACACTGAAGCTTTCTTT. This sequence encodes CASRQGLNTEAFF.